Sequencing of this T cell receptor beta chain was carried out in a study of cytomegalovirus exposure and HLA in healthy donors. Regarding the study as a whole: Looking again later, the authors saw that most CMV-associated TCR beta chains seemed HLA-restricted. In a later analysis, several top co-occurrence clusters appeared linked to parvovirus B19, influenza, CMV and Epstein-Barr virus.

The trim removed 8 bases at V and 8 bases at J, leaving 8 bases unmatched. The CDR3 has 13 residues. The germline gives CDR1 SNHLY, CDR2 FYNNEI. Of note for this clone: Its target is unknown.

The PCR used 60 Vbeta and 13 Jbeta primers. Method: immunoSEQ multiplex PCR; TCRdb's copy keeps in-frame clones and lacks some. Counted here are around 160,000 clones, approximately 85% occurring once; the ten biggest clones make up approximately 8.5%. The J gene is TRBJ1-4, the V gene TRBV2, with 7 bases aligning to TRBD1. This TCR came from a man aged 18 to 30 in good health and CMV-seropositive. The sequenced sample consisted of PBMCs. This CDR3 reads CASGRDRNEKLFF. In nucleotides, the CDR3 is TGTGCCAGCGGACGGGACAGAAACGAAAAACTGTTTTTT.